This TCR beta chain was recovered during a study of T cells in Graves' hyperthyroidism and ophthalmopathy. Looking at the study overall: It was at initial diagnosis, before any treatment, that peripheral blood was collected.

Germline V gives CDR1 SQVTM, CDR2 ANQGSEA. V gave up 4 bases and J gave up 4 bases, with 13 bases separating them. The CDR3 totals 13 residues. Patients aged 18 to 65 had newly diagnosed hyperthyroidism that had lasted under 2 months. Using around 10 ml of fresh peripheral blood, PBMCs were prepared. This clonotype came up many times. From RNA transcripts, TCR beta CDR3 regions were amplified. First-round RT-PCR targeting the TCR CDR3 was performed with the HTBI primer set. TCRdb reprocessed the multiplex PCR reads via MiXCR and lists one record per CDR3 protein. The repertoire consists of over 150,000 distinct CDR3 sequences, with about 17% occurring once and the leading ten covering approximately 56%.

The J gene is TRBJ1-1, the V gene TRBV29-1; D is perhaps TRBD1 (6 bases). The sequence was collected from a woman in her 50s with Graves' hyperthyroidism. Sequenced sample: blood. This chain's CDR3 is CSVGTGLGTEAFF. The CDR3, as DNA: TGCAGCGTTGGAACAGGGTTGGGCACTGAAGCTTTCTTT.